This section outlines one TCR beta chain sequence together with its context. Roughly 0.45 to 1 ug RNA was reverse transcribed with random hexamers. TCRdb called the immunoSEQ multiplex PCR reads again in MiXCR, with one record for every CDR3 protein. Of 150,000 to 180,000 distinct CDR3 sequences in the sample, around 95% were seen once. The sample is drawn from a study of CD8 T cells in Susac syndrome. The CDR3 is 15 amino acids. Losses at the gene ends were 5 bases for V and 2 bases for J; bases not matched to a gene: 5. Germline V gene data show CDR1 as SGHAT and CDR2 as FQNNGV. What was sequenced was CD8+ T cells from PBMCs. This receptor was taken from a human donor with multiple sclerosis. The chain combines TRBV11-2 with TRBJ2-1; TRBD1 matches 8 bases. DNA for the CDR3: TGTGCCAGCAGCCCCGGACAGGGAACCTACAATGAGCAGTTCTTC. As protein: CASSPGQGTYNEQFF. The full variable domain, completed using reference TRBV11-2 and TRBJ2-1, is EAGVAQSPRYKIIEKRQSVAFWCNPISGHATLYWYQQILGQGPKLLIQFQNNGVVDDSQLPKDRFSAERLKGVDSTLKIQPAKLEDSAVYLCASSPGQGTYNEQFFGPGTRLTVL.